The sequence of this T cell receptor (beta chain) was determined in a study of cytomegalovirus exposure and HLA in healthy donors (dated by TCRdb to about 2017). The study in broad terms: An earlier analysis of approximately 640 of the donors reported roughly 270 Gb of sequence data and around 110 million unique TCR beta sequences from about 200 million T cells. An early release covering 550 to 650 HLA-typed donors comprised roughly 300 gigabases of sequencing data and tens of millions of unique TCR sequences. Of the approximately 400 genotyped donors, 70% to 90% were placed in the genetic ancestry cluster associated with self-reported Caucasian donors. The study aimed to test whether signatures of past pathogen exposure could be identified by cataloging public T cell receptors. Using immunosequencing, the study profiled T cell repertoires from about 610 subjects and related those repertoires to cytomegalovirus serostatus. Along with the roughly 670-subject first cohort, a separate validation cohort of roughly 110 different subjects was used. The study combined high-throughput TCR immunosequencing, statistical association of individual TCRs with disease status, and machine learning to predict cytomegalovirus infection status. A later analysis re-examined previously published TCR beta repertoires from just over 650 donors and added high-resolution HLA genotyping to investigate patterns of TCR occurrence. In the later analysis, no new phenotypic data were used to find candidate immune exposures; instead, reliance was placed on TCR beta sequences and their occurrence across donors. An earlier analysis of about 620 of the donors applied high-throughput TCR beta sequencing to assess whether each TCR beta V gene segment acted as functional or pseudogenic. Donor age, sex, ethnicity and CMV serostatus were compiled alongside the repertoire data. Genome-wide SNP genotypes for about 65% of the 666 donors were used in a later genetic analysis, which treated that subset as a discovery cohort. Every discovery cohort repertoire had been produced on one sequencing platform. HLA typing covered class I and class II loci at four-digit resolution. Typing coverage differed by locus: A, B, C, DRB1 and DQB1 were typed in roughly 620-630 donors, DQA1 in about 550, DPA1 in nearly 610, and DPB1 in 472. About five DR-DQ haplotypes were handled as single units for association and clustering because linkage in the cohort was strong. On average, roughly 250,000 unique TCR beta nucleotide sequences were sequenced per donor among about 400 genotyped donors of the cohort, with about 19% of those sequences being non-productive. The paper's findings and limits, for the study overall: Because HLA typing was unavailable for some donors at each locus, only the typed subset was used in association tests. A total of roughly 160 TCR beta chains were listed by the study as associated with cytomegalovirus. Most TCR sequences were seen in very few donors, while some public TCRs were found in many individuals. In a later analysis, most CMV-associated TCR beta chains were found to appear HLA-restricted, with HLA associations seemingly driven largely by CMV exposure. Specific HLA alleles were associated with over 15,000 TCR beta sequences at a false discovery rate of 0.05 in a later analysis. Cytomegalovirus status was reported to be diagnosed by the classifier with high specificity and sensitivity in both the original and validation cohorts. A later analysis found that TCR association rates varied across HLA loci, with DRB1 alleles showing the most associated TCRs and HLA-C alleles the fewest. For the cohort, immune exposure information was limited to CMV serostatus. V-gene and J-gene trimming of TCR beta chains was associated with a missense DCLRE1C variant in a later genetic analysis, and the association was replicated in an independent cohort. In an earlier analysis of about 600 of the donors, most TCR beta V segments appeared in productive rearrangements about 90% or about 30% of the time, broadly matching IMGT annotations. Assigning TCR associations to individual alleles was difficult when HLA alleles, especially DR and DQ, strongly co-occurred. Over 15 rarely observed V segments, including chromosome 9 orphons, were excluded from the earlier analysis of about 600 of the donors because counts were too low. In a later analysis, HLA-associated TCR beta chains showed more clonal expansion and lower generation probabilities than non-associated chains that were equally common. According to a later analysis, parvovirus B19, influenza, CMV and Epstein-Barr virus appeared linked to several top co-occurrence clusters. The sequencing pipeline was judged likely to have produced a cluster of highly shared sequence variants as a technical artifact. The cohort was sequenced for TCR beta chains only, and without alpha or paired-chain data the features that could be detected were limited. The authors suggested that the approach could potentially be generalized to other disease states and immunological phenotypes. According to a later genetic analysis, donors in an Asian-associated ancestry cluster had fewer N-insertions in productive TCRs than the roughly 660-donor mean. A few of the identified cytomegalovirus-associated TCR beta chains were confirmed in vitro to be specific for cytomegalovirus antigens. Linkage disequilibrium might explain the correlated functional status among segregating V segments, but an unknown experimental factor could not be excluded. Roughly uniform sequencing depth across donors was assumed in presence/absence analyses, although this assumption may not hold. The 87-base-pair reads could not distinguish some IMGT-functional V segments, including TRBV6-2 and TRBV6-3, so those segments were excluded. A further reported finding was that TCR beta sequences accurately predicted the HLA-A and HLA-B alleles for most subjects in the first cohort.

Library creation used the immunoSEQ multiplex PCR assay. For the multiplex PCR, a mixture combining 60 forward primers for TCR Vbeta segments and 13 reverse primers for TCR Jbeta segments was used. Amplification of the CDR3 region of rearranged TCR beta genes was performed with a multiplex PCR assay on genomic DNA. Amplified TCR beta libraries were sequenced as 87-base-pair reads on the Illumina HiSeq System. The original methods were these. A later analysis tallied roughly 78 million unique TCR beta chains across the 666 repertoires, and about 10 million of those chains were shared by two or more donors. Raw reads were error-corrected and collapsed into unique sequences by a nearest-neighbor algorithm in which closely related sequences were merged to remove PCR and sequencing errors. Alignment of CDR3 sequences to IMGT reference sequences was used to assign V, D and J gene segments. For a sequence to be retained, a match of at least six nucleotides to both a V gene segment and a J gene segment was required. A rearrangement counted as productive if the CDR3 had no stop codons and remained in frame with V and J, and every other rearrangement counted as non-productive. Following IMGT convention, CDR3 was defined as the stretch from the second conserved V-encoded cysteine up to the conserved J-encoded phenylalanine. The earlier analysis of about 560 of the donors excluded any sequence lacking an unambiguous match to a single V gene segment. In an earlier analysis of 450 to 700 of the donors, V segments were called functional above 56.7% productive rearrangements and were called segregating when the between-donor standard deviation exceeded 5%. To diagnose cytomegalovirus status from the catalog of TCR beta chain sequences, a statistical classification framework was built. In a later analysis, TCR nucleotide sequences were compared against IMGT/GENE-DB human TR gene sequences so that V and J genes could be assigned. In a later analysis, CDR3 sequences and most-parsimonious VDJ recombination scenarios were assigned using the TCRdist pipeline. In a later analysis, each TCR beta chain was defined by its CDR3 amino acid sequence together with its V-gene family, and reads without a unique V-gene family were excluded. In a later analysis, around 650 highly shared, low-generation-probability nucleotide sequences were removed to address suspected cross-contamination and a sequencing artifact. In a later analysis, a clonal expansion index for each public chain was calculated from normalized within-repertoire ranks of inferred template counts. Generation probabilities in a later analysis came from a VDJ recombination model fitted to out-of-frame rearrangements, and those results were checked against IGoR. Hypergeometric tests were used in a later analysis to score TCR-TCR, TCR-HLA and TCR-CMV co-occurrence, with a repertoire-size bias correction applied to the TCR pairs. To estimate false discovery rates, a later analysis permuted the HLA or CMV assignments 20 times. In a later analysis, co-occurring TCRs were grouped using DBSCAN, with TCRdist sequence similarity added in when clustering inside HLA-allele-positive subsets. Co-occurrence clustering excluded repertoires with fewer than 30,000 or more than 120,000 public chains, plus five with anomalous nucleotide sharing. What TCRdb holds here is the immuneACCESS table cut down to in-frame rearrangements. Part of the clones is not present; checked against another copy, under half of the missing clones reflect an unresolved V gene, and the others are unexplained. The V and J calls and the clone size are those of that table, but D and trimming were determined from the DNA. This sample holds 130,000 or so clones; just under 80% were observed only once. The ten most abundant clones make up roughly 5.7% of the sample.

The cohort comprised some 680 healthy bone marrow donors. All cohort members were sampled while nominally healthy, although unrecorded immune exposures were likely present. The donor was CMV seronegative and belonged to the group of approximately 320 seronegative cohort members. Every donor gave a peripheral blood sample, and the peripheral blood mononuclear cells from that sample were used for TCR beta sequencing. The Qiagen DNeasy Blood Extraction Kit was used to extract genomic DNA from the blood cell samples. Comment on this clone: The antigen this receptor binds is unknown. Per-base qualities were not stored, and no clone one base away is much larger.

Trimming removed 5 bases from V and 8 bases from J; the gene matches leave 9 bases unexplained. The CDR3 measures 15 amino acids from cysteine to phenylalanine. Only the CDR3 portion is preserved as DNA: 45 bases, with reading frame beginning at the first base. The germline V gene provides CDR1 MDHEN and CDR2 SYDVKM. The chain joins TRBV28 to TRBJ1-4, with TRBD1 matching 9 junction bases. This receptor was obtained from a man aged 25-45 years in good health and CMV-seronegative. The sample comprised PBMCs. In nucleotides, the sequence is TGTGCCAGCAGTGACCCCGGGACAGGGCACGAAAAACTGTTTTTT. Its protein reads: CASSDPGTGHEKLFF. Here the CDR3 is joined to the reference TRBV28 and TRBJ1-4 genes, and the full variable domain is: DVKVTQSSRYLVKRTGEKVFLECVQDMDHENMFWYRQDPGLGLRLIYFSYDVKMKEKGDIPEGYSVSREKKERFSLILESASTNQTSMYLCASSDPGTGHEKLFFGSGTQLSVL.